In its sample, the clone carrying this T cell receptor (beta chain) was seen a few times. The entry originates in a study of T cell clones after liver transplantation. Study context: Samples came from ITN030ST, which attempted immunosuppression withdrawal within 2 years of liver transplantation.

Thawed unstimulated PBMCs were FACS-sorted by CD3, CD4 and CD8 into two populations. TCRdb's copy holds only in-frame clones and misses some; the assay was immunoSEQ multiplex PCR. The profile shows roughly 80,000 clones, nearly 85% of them singletons. The germline V and J ends were trimmed by 6 bases and 0 bases, with 8 bases remaining between them. The CDR3 contains 14 residues. Germline V gene sequence: CDR1 MDHEN, CDR2 SYDVKM. The chain links TRBV28 to TRBJ1-4, with D possibly matching TRBD1 (6 bases). The material was CD4+ T cells from blood, obtained around 45 months after liver transplant. The source of this sequence is a human patient who received a liver transplant. Part of the T cells may come from the graft donor. The CDR3 spells CASSRTATNEKLFF. CDR3 coding DNA: TGTGCCAGCAGCCGGACAGCAACTAATGAAAAACTGTTTTTT. Combining the CDR3 with reference TRBV28 and TRBJ1-4 gives the whole variable domain DVKVTQSSRYLVKRTGEKVFLECVQDMDHENMFWYRQDPGLGLRLIYFSYDVKMKEKGDIPEGYSVSREKKERFSLILESASTNQTSMYLCASSRTATNEKLFFGSGTQLSVL.